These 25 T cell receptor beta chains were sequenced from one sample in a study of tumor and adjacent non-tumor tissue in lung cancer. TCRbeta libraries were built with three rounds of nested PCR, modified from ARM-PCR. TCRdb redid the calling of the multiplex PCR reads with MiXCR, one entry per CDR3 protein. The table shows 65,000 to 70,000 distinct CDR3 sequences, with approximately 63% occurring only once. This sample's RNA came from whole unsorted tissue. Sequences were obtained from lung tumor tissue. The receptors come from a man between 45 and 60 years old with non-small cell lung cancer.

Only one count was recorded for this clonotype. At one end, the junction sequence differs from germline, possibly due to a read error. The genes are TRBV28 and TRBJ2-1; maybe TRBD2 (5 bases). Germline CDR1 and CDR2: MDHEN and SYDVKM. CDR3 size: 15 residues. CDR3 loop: CASSARTGLQSEQFF. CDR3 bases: TGCGCCAGCAGTGCGCGGACTGGCCTACAAAGTGAGCAGTTCTTC.

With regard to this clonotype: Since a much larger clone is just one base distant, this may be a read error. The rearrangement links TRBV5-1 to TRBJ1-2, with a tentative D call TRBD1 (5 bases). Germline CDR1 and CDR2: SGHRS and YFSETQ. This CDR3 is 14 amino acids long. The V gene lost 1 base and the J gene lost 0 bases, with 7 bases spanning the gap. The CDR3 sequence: CASSLKGTNYGYTF. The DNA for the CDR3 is TGCGCCAGCAGCTTGAAGGGGACTAACTATGGCTACACCTTC.

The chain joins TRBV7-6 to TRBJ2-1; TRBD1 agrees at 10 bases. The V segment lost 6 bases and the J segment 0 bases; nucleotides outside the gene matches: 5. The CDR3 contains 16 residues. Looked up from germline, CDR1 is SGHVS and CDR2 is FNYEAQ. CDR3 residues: CASRSTGGDSYNEQFF. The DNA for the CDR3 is TGTGCCAGCAGGTCGACAGGGGGCGACTCCTACAATGAGCAGTTCTTC.

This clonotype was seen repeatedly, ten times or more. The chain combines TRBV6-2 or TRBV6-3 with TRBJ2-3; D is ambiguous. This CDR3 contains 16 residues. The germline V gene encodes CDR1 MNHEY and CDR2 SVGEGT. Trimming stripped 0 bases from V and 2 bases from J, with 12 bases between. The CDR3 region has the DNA TGTGCCAGCAGTTACTCGAGCCCAGCTTACACAGATACGCAGTATTTT. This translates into CASSYSSPAYTDTQYF.

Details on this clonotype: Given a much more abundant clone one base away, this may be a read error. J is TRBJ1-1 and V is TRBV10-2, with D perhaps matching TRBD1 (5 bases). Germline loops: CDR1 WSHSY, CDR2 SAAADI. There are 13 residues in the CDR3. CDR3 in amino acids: CASRLDSATEPFF. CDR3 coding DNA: TGCGCCAGTCGCCTAGACAGTGCCACTGAACCTTTCTTT.

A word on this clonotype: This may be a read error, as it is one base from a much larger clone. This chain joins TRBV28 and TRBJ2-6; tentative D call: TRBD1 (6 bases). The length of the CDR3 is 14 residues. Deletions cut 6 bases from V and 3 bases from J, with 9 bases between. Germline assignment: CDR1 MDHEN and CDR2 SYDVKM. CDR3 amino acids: CASRDRFGANVLTF. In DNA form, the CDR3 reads TGTGCCAGCAGAGACAGGTTTGGGGCCAACGTCCTGACTTTC.

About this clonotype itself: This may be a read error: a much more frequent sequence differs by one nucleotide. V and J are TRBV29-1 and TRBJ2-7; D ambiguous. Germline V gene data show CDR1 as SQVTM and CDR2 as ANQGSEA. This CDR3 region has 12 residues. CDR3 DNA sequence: TGCAGCGTTGGGGTCAGCTCCTACAAGCAGTACTTC. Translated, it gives CSVGVSSYKQYF.

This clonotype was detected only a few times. CDR3 region: CAWRRIAGGTGELFF. The CDR3 nucleotides are TGTGCCTGGAGAAGAATAGCAGGGGGCACCGGGGAGCTGTTTTTT. The rearrangement joins TRBV30 to TRBJ2-2; 7 bases fit TRBD1. CDR1 GTSNPN and CDR2 SVGIG come from the germline V gene (reference sequence). This CDR3 is built from 15 residues. Trimming removed 3 bases from V and 4 bases from J; junction bases left unmatched: 8.

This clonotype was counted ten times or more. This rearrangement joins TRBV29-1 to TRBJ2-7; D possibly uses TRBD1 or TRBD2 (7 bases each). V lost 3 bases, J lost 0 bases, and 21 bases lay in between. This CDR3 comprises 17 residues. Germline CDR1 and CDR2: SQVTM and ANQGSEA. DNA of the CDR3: TGCAGCGTTGATCAGGGGGGGGCGACAGGCCTCTCCTACGAGCAGTACTTC. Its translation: CSVDQGGATGLSYEQYF.

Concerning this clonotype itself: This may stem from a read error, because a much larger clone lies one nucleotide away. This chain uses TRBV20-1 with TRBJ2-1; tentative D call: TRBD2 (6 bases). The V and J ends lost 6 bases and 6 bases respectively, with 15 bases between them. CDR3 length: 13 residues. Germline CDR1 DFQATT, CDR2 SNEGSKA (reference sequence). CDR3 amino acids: CSAPPGLCNEQFF. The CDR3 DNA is TGCAGTGCACCCCCGGGACTGTGCAATGAGCAGTTCTTC.

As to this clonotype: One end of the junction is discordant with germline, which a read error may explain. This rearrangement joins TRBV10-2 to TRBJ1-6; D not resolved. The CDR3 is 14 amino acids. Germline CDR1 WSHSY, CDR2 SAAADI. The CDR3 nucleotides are TGCGTCAGCACTTTTATGGGCTATAATTCACCCCTCCACTTT. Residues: CVSTFMGYNSPLHF.

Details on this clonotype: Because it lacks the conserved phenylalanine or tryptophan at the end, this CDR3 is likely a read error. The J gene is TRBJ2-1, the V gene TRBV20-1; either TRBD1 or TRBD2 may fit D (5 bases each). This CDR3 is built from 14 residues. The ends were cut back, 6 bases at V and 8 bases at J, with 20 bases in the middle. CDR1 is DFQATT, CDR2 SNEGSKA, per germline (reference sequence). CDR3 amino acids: CSASSGGTVDEQFC. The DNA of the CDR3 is TGCAGTGCCAGTAGTGGTGGGACCGTAGATGAGCAGTTCTGC.

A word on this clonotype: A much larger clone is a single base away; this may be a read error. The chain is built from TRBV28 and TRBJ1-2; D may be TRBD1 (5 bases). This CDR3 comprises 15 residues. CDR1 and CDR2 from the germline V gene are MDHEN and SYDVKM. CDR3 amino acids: CASGLGTRISYGYTF. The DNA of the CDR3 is TGTGCCAGCGGTTTGGGGACGCGAATTTCCTATGGCTACACCTTC.

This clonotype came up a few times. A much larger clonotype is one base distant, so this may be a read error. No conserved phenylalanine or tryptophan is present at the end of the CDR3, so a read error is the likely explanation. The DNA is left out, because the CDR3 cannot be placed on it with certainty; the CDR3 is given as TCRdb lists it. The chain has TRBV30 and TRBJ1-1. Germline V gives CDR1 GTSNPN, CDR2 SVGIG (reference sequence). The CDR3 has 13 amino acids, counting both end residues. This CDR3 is CAWTVWEGGYHWS.

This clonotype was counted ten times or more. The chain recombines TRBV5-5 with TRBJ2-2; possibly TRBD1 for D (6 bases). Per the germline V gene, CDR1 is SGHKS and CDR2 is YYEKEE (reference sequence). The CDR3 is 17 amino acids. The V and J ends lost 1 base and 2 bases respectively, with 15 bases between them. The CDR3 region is CASSLIPGHSNTGELFF. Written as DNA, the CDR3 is TGTGCCAGCAGCTTGATCCCGGGACATTCTAACACCGGGGAGCTGTTTTTT.

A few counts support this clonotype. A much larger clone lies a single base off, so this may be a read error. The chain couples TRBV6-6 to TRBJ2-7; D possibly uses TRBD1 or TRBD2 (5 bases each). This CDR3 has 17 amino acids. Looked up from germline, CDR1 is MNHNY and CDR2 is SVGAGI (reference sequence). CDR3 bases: TGTGCCGGCAGTTACTTAGGACTTCCGAGGGGTTTACACGAGCAGTACTTC. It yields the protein CAGSYLGLPRGLHEQYF.

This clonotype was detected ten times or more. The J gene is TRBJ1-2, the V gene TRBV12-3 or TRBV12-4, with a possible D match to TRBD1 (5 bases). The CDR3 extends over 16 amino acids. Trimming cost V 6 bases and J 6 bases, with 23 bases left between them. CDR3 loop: CASSPQMRGVNDGYTF. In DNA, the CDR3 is TGTGCCAGCAGCCCCCAGATGCGGGGGGTGAATGATGGCTACACCTTC.

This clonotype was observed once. The CDR3 DNA reads TGTGTCAACAGCCCCCAAGACATGACCTACGAGCAGTACTTC. Translated, it gives CVNSPQDMTYEQYF. This rearrangement joins TRBV7-8 to TRBJ2-7; no clear D. The germline V gene encodes CDR1 SGHVS and CDR2 FQNEAQ. The CDR3 is 14 residues long.

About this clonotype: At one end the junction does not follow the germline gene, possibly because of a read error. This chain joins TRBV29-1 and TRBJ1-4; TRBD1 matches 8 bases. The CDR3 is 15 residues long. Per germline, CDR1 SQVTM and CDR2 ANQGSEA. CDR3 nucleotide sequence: TGTAGCTTTGAAGTTCGGAACAGGGGGAGTGAAAAACTGTTTTTT. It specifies CSFEVRNRGSEKLFF.

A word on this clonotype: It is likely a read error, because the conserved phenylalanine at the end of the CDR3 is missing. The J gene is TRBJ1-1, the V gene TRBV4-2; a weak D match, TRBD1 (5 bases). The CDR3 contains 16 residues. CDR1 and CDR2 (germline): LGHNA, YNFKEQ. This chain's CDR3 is CASSQDGTDWRTGAFS. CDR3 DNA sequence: TGTGCCAGCAGCCAAGATGGGACCGACTGGAGAACTGGAGCTTTCTCT.

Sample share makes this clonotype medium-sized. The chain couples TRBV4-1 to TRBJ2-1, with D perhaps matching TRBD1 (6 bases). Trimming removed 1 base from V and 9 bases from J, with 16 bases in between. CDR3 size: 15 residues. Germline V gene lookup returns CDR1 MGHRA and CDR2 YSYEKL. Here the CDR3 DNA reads TGCGCCAGCAGCCAAGGGCTACAGGGTACGGGTGAGCAGTTCTTC. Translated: CASSQGLQGTGEQFF.

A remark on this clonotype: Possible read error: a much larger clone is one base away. In DNA, the CDR3 is TGTGCCATCAGTTCCCCCCCTAGCACGACAGATACGCAGTATTTT. It translates to CAISSPPSTTDTQYF. The J gene is TRBJ2-3, the V gene TRBV10-3, with D possibly being TRBD2 (5 bases). The V gene lost 5 bases and the J gene lost 3 bases, with 15 bases spanning the gap. Germline CDR1 and CDR2: ENHRY and SYGVKD. The CDR3 is 15 residues long.

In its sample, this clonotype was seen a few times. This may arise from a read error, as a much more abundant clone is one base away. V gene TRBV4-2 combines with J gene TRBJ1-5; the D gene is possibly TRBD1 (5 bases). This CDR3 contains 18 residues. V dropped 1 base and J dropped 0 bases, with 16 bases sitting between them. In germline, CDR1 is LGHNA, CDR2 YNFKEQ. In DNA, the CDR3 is TGTGCCAGCAGCCAAGGAACCAGGACACTGTATAGCAATCAGCCCCAGCATTTT. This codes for CASSQGTRTLYSNQPQHF.

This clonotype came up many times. CDR3 protein: CASSLGVASSYEQYF. CDR3 nucleotide sequence: TGTGCCAGCAGCTTGGGTGTAGCCAGCTCCTACGAGCAGTACTTC. The J gene is TRBJ2-7, the V gene TRBV5-6; D is ambiguous. With 0 bases removed from V and 0 bases from J, the gap between germline ends came to 10 bases. The V gene's germline CDR1 is SGHDT and CDR2 YYEEEE. The CDR3 runs 15 residues.

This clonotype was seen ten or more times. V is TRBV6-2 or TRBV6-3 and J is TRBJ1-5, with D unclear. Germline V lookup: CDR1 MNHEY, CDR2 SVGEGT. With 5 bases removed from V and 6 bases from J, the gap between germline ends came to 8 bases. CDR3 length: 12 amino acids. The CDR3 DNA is TGTGCCAGCAGTAGTGGGGTTCAGCCCCAGCATTTT. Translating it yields CASSSGVQPQHF.